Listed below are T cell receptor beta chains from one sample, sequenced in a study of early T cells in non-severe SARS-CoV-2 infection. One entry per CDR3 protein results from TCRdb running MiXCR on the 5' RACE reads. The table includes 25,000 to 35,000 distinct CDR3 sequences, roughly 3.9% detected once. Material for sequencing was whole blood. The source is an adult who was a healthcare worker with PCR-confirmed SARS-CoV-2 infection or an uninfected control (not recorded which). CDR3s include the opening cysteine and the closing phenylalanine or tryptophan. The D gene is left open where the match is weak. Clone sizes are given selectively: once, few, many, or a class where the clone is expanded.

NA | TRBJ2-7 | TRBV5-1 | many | TGCGCCAGCAGCTTGTATCCAGGAACCTACGAGCAGTACTTC | CASSLYPGTYEQYF
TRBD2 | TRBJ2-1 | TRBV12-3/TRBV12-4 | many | TGTGCCAGCAGTCCCCCGGGACTAGTGAAAGGGGGGTGGTTCTTC | CASSPPGLVKGGWFF
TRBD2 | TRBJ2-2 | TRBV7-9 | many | TGTGCCAGCAGCTTAGGTAGCGGGAGTGGTACCGGGGAGCTGTTTTTT | CASSLGSGSGTGELFF
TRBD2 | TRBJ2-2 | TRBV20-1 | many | TGCAGTGCTAGCACTAGCGGGGGGGCCACCGGGGAGCTGTTTTTT | CSASTSGGATGELFF
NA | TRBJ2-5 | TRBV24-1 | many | TGTGCCACCAGTTCGGGAGAGACCCAGTACTTC | CATSSGETQYF
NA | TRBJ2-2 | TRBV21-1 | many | TGTGCCAGCAGCAACGATCGGACTTCCACGGGCACCGGGGAGCTGTTTTTT | CASSNDRTSTGTGELFF
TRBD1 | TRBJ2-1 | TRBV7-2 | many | TGTGCCAGCAGCCTCCCCCCTGGGACAGGGGGCATCATCCGGTATGAGCAGTTCTTC | CASSLPPGTGGIIRYEQFF
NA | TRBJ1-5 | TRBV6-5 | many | TGTGCCAGCAGCCCATACGGGGACGGCTATCAGCCCCAGCATTTT | CASSPYGDGYQPQHF
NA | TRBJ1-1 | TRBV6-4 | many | TGTGCCAGCAGTGACAGAGCGGGGACTGAAGCTTTCTTT | CASSDRAGTEAFF
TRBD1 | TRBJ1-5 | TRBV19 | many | TGTGCCAGTATCCACCCAGGGGGCGGTCAGCCCCAGCATTTT | CASIHPGGGQPQHF
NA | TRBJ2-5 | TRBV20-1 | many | TGCAGTGCTACCAGACAAGAGACCCAGTACTTC | CSATRQETQYF
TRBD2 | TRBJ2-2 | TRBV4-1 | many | TGCGCCAGCAGCCAACCTGGACTAGCGGGAACTACCGGGGAGCTGTTTTTT | CASSQPGLAGTTGELFF
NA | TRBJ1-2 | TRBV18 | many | TGTGCCAGCTCAGCCCTTAACTATGGCTACACCTTC | CASSALNYGYTF
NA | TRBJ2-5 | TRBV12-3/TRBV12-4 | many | TGTGCCAGCAGTCCCCCAGCGTACCAAGAGACCCAGTACTTC | CASSPPAYQETQYF
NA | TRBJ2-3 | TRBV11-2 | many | TGTGCCAGCAGCTTAGCCCGGGCGCTGGATACGCAGTATTTT | CASSLARALDTQYF
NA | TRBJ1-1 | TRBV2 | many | TGTGCCAGCAGTCCCGGTCCCCCGAACACTGAAGCTTTCTTT | CASSPGPPNTEAFF
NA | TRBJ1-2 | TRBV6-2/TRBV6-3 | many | TGTGCCAGCAGACCTACAGGGACCTATGGCTACACCTTC | CASRPTGTYGYTF
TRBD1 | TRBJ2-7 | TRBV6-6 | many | TGTGCCAGCAGTTGGCTGAGTCAGGGGGCTGGACAGCAGTACTTC | CASSWLSQGAGQQYF
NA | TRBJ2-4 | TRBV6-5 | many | TGTGCCAGCAGTCTAGACAGTATCAAAAACATTCAGTACTTC | CASSLDSIKNIQYF
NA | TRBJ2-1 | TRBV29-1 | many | TGCAGCGTTGAAGTCTCCCGACTGACCTACAGGGAGCAGTTCTTC | CSVEVSRLTYREQFF
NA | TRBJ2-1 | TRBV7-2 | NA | TGTGTCAGCAGCTTGAGGGGCAATGAGCAGTTCTTC | CVSSLRGNEQFF
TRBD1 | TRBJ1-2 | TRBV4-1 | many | TGCGCCAGCAGCCAAGAAGGGACAGGGGTCGCCTGGTTGGATGGCTACACCTTC | CASSQEGTGVAWLDGYTF